This T cell receptor beta chain was documented in a study of T-cell memory formation after mild COVID-19. About the research overall: Among the donors, TCR clusters were largely specific to each donor.

About this clonotype: What it binds is unknown.

TCRdb reanalysed the 5' RACE reads using MiXCR and keeps one entry per CDR3 protein. Of 430,000 or so distinct CDR3 sequences listed, approximately 23% were seen once; the top ten hold around 13%. Findings and limits, study-wide: There were some responding clones in pre-infection memory, which suggested that cross-reactive memory had joined. Mainly CM and EM harbored the contracting CD4+ clones; mainly EMRA harbored the CD8+ ones.

This CDR3 has 14 amino acids. The V and J ends lost 2 bases and 4 bases respectively, with 9 bases between them. Looked up from germline, CDR1 is SGHKS and CDR2 is YYEKEE (reference sequence). This sequence originates from an adult woman who had mild COVID-19 (a few samples of this study predate the infection). Cell type and time point are not known. The rearrangement uses TRBV5-5 and TRBJ2-2; D is perhaps TRBD1 or TRBD2 (5 bases each). The sample comprised PBMCs or a T cell subset sorted from them (not recorded which). CDR3 protein: CASSFLGGTGELFF. The CDR3 DNA is TGTGCCAGCAGCTTTCTTGGGGGCACCGGGGAGCTGTTTTTT. The entire variable domain, with the rest obtained from reference TRBV5-5 and TRBJ2-2, is as follows: DAGVTQSPTHLIKTRGQQVTLRCSPISGHKSVSWYQQVLGQGPQFIFQYYEKEERGRGNFPDRFSARQFPNYSSELNVNALLLGDSALYLCASSFLGGTGELFFGEGSRLTVL.